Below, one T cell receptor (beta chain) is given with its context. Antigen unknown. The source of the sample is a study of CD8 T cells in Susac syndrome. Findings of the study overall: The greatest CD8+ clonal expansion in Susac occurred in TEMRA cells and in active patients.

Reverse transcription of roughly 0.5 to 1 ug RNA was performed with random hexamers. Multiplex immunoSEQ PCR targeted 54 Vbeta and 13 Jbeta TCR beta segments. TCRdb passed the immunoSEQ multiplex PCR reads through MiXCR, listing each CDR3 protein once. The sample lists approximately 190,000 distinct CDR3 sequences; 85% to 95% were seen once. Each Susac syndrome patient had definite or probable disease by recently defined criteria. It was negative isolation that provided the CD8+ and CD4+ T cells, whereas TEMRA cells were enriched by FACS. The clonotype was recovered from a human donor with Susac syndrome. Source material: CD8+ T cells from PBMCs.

CDR3 nucleotides: TGTGCCAGCAGCTCCGAAGGGGGCGTAGATTCACCCCTCCACTTT. It yields the protein CASSSEGGVDSPLHF. The chain joins TRBV7-6 to TRBJ1-6; 7 bases are a match to TRBD1. The germline V gene encodes CDR1 SGHVS and CDR2 FNYEAQ. The CDR3 is made up of 15 amino acids. Trimming took 4 bases from V and 8 from J; bases not matched to a gene: 8.